The clone carrying this T cell receptor beta chain was detected a few times. The germline V gene encodes CDR1 SSHAT and CDR2 FNYEAQ (reference sequence). The ends lost 2 bases at V and 3 bases at J; junction bases unmatched: 9. This CDR3 is built from 16 residues. The PCR used 60 Vbeta and 13 Jbeta primers. TCRdb's table, derived via immunoSEQ multiplex PCR, lists solely in-frame clones and lacks some. Seen here are about 38,000 clones, 55% to 75% observed once, and the top ten hold roughly 18%. This sample is part of a study of cytomegalovirus exposure and HLA in healthy donors. This chain joins TRBV7-7 and TRBJ2-7, with 8 bases that match TRBD1. Sequenced input: PBMCs. The receptor's source is a man aged 50-59 years in good health and CMV-seropositive. CDR3 sequence (DNA): TGTGCCAGCAGCTTACAAGACAGGGGTATTCACTACGAGCAGTACTTC. Its protein product is CASSLQDRGIHYEQYF.